This passage covers 2 T cell receptor beta chains from one sample sequenced in a study of blood T cell repertoires in COVID-19. TCRdb's table, derived via immunoSEQ multiplex PCR, lists solely in-frame clones and lacks some. The data contain about 87,000 clones, about 85% of them seen just once; the ten biggest clones take up just over 3%. The source material was peripheral blood. The receptors shown here come from a woman aged 80 or over with COVID-19, enrolled during active disease.

This clone was observed a few times. The chain combines TRBV6-2 or TRBV6-3 with TRBJ2-1; a possible D gene is TRBD2 (6 bases). The CDR3 is made up of 14 amino acids. The V and J ends lost 0 bases and 16 bases respectively, with 19 bases between them. Germline-derived CDR1 and CDR2 are MNHEY and SVGEGT. CDR3 DNA: TGTGCCAGCAGTTACTCAGTGGGGGTAGCGGCAGGATTCTTC. It translates to CASSYSVGVAAGFF.

CDR3 loop: CASSSPWTGGADTQYF. DNA of the CDR3: TGTGCCAGCAGCTCGCCCTGGACAGGGGGCGCAGATACGCAGTATTTT. The V call is TRBV5-4, the J call TRBJ2-3; 11 bases match TRBD1. J lost 4 bases, V lost 3 bases, and 7 bases had no gene match. There are 16 residues in the CDR3. From germline, CDR1 is SGHNT and CDR2 YYREEE (reference sequence).